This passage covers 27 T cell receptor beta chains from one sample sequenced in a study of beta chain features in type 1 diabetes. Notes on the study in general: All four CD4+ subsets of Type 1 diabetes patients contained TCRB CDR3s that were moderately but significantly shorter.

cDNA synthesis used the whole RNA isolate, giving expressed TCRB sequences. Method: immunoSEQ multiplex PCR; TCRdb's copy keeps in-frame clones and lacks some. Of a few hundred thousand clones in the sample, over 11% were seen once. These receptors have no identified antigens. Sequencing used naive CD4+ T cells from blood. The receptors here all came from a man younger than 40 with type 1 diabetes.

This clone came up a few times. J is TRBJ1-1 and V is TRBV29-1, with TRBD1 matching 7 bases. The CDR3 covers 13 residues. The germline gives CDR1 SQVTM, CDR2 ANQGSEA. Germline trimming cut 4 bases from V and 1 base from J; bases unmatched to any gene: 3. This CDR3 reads CSVVRGRNTEAFF. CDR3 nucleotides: TGCAGCGTTGTGAGGGGGCGGAACACTGAAGCTTTCTTT.

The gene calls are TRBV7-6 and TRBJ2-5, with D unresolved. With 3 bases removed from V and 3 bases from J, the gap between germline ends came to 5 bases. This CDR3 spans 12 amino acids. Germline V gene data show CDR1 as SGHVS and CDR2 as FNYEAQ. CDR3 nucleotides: TGTGCCAGCAGCTTCGCGGAAGAGACCCAGTACTTC. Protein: CASSFAEETQYF.

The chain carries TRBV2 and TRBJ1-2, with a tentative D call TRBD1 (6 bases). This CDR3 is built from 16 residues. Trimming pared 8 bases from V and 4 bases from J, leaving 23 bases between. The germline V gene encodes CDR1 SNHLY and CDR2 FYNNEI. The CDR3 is CASSPSTTGYSYGYTF. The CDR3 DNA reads TGTGCCAGCTCACCCTCCACGACAGGTTACTCCTATGGCTACACCTTC. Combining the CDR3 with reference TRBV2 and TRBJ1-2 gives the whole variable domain EPEVTQTPSHQVTQMGQEVILRCVPISNHLYFYWYRQILGQKVEFLVSFYNNEISEKSEIFDDQFSVERPDGSNFTLKIRSTKLEDSAMYFCASSPSTTGYSYGYTFGSGTRLTVV.

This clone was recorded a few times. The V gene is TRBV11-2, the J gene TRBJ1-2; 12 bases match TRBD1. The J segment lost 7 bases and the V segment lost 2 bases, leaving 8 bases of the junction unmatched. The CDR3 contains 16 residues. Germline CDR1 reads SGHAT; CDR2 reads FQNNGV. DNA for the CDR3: TGTGCCAGCAGCTTAACCCGGGGGACAGGGGGCATTGGCTACACCTTC. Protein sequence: CASSLTRGTGGIGYTF.

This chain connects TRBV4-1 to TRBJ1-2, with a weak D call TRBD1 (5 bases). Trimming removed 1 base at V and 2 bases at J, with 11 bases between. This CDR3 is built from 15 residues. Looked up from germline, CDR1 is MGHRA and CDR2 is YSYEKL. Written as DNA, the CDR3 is TGCGCCAGCAGCCAAGTGCCGGGGGTGAACTATGGCTACACCTTC. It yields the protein CASSQVPGVNYGYTF.

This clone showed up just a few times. The CDR3, as DNA: TGTGCCAGCAGCCCACCGGCGGGAGGGAGTAATGAGCAGTTCTTC. Amino acid sequence: CASSPPAGGSNEQFF. This chain joins TRBV6-5 and TRBJ2-1; TRBD2 aligns across 9 bases. This CDR3 contains 15 residues. Germline V CDR1 and CDR2: MNHEY, SVGAGI. J gave up 7 bases and V 6 bases, and 10 bases lay outside the gene matches.

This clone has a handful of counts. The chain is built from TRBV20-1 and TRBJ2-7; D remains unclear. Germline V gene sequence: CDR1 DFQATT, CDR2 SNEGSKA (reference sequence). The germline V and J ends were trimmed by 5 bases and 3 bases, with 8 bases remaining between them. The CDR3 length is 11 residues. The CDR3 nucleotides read TGCAGTGCTTCACAGCTCTACGAGCAGTACTTC. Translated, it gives CSASQLYEQYF.

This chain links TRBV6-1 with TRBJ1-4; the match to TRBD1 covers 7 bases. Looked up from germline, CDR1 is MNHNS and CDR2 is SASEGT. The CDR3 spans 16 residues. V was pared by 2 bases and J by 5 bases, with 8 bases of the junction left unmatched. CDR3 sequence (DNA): TGTGCCAGCAGTGAAAACAGGGGATCGGTGAATGAAAAACTGTTTTTT. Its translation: CASSENRGSVNEKLFF.

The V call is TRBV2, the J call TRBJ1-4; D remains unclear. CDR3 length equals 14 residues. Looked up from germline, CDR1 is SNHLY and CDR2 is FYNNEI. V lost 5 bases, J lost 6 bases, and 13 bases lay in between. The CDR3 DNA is TGTGCCAGCAGTCCCTCCGGACTGGATGAAAAACTGTTTTTT. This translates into CASSPSGLDEKLFF.

DNA of the CDR3: TGTGCCAGCAGAAGTACTGGACTAGCGGGGGTCAATGAGCAGTTCTTC. Protein product: CASRSTGLAGVNEQFF. The chain recombines TRBV25-1 with TRBJ2-1; 13 positions match TRBD2. V lost 6 bases, J lost 6 bases, and 8 bases stayed unmatched. This CDR3 has 16 amino acids. Germline loops: CDR1 MGHDK, CDR2 SYGVNS.

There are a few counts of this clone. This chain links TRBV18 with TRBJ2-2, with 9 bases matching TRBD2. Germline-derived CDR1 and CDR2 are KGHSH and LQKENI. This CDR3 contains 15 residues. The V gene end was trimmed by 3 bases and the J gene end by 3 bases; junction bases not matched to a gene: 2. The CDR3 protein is CASSPLAGYTGELFF. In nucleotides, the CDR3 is TGTGCCAGCTCACCCCTAGCGGGATACACCGGGGAGCTGTTTTTT.

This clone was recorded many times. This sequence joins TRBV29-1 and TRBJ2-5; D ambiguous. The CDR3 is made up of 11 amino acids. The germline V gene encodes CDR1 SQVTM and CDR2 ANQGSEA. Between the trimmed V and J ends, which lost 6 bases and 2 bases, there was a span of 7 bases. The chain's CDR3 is CSVSLQETQYF. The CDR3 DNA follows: TGCAGCGTATCTTTGCAAGAGACCCAGTACTTC.

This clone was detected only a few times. The CDR3, as DNA: TGTGCCAGCTCACCACCATCACAGGACACTGAAGCTTTCTTT. It yields the protein CASSPPSQDTEAFF. This sequence joins TRBV18 and TRBJ1-1, with D possibly being TRBD1 (5 bases). Germline V lookup: CDR1 KGHSH, CDR2 LQKENI. This CDR3 spans 14 amino acids. Trimming took off 0 bases at V and 3 bases at J, with 8 bases between the two ends. Based on the CDR3 plus reference TRBV18 and TRBJ1-1, the full variable domain is NAGVMQNPRHLVRRRGQEARLRCSPMKGHSHVYWYRQLPEEGLKFMVYLQKENIIDESGMPKERFSAEFPKEGPSILRIQQVVRGDSAAYFCASSPPSQDTEAFFGQGTRLTVV.

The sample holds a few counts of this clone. The CDR3 is CASSLSTSGPYEQYF. DNA for the CDR3: TGTGCCAGCAGCCTTAGCACTAGCGGACCCTACGAGCAGTACTTC. This chain connects TRBV7-2 to TRBJ2-7; 8 nucleotides match TRBD2. This CDR3 is built from 15 residues. V lost 5 bases to trimming and J lost 2 bases; unmatched junction nucleotides: 8. Germline V gene data show CDR1 as SGHTA and CDR2 as FQGNSA.

The CDR3 region is CASSKALWSIPESYTF. The CDR3 bases are TGTGCCAGCAGCAAAGCGCTTTGGTCAATACCAGAAAGCTACACCTTC. The genes are TRBV21-1 and TRBJ1-2; the table's D call of TRBD1 was not tested on the DNA. TRBV21-1 is noted as a pseudogene. The CDR3 sequence is 16 residues long.

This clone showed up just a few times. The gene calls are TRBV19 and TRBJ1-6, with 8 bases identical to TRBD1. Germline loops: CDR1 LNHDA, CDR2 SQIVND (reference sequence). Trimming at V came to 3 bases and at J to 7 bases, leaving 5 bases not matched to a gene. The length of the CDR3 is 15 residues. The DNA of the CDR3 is TGTGCCAGTAGTATCCAGGGGGCTTGGAATTCACCCCTCCACTTT. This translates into CASSIQGAWNSPLHF.

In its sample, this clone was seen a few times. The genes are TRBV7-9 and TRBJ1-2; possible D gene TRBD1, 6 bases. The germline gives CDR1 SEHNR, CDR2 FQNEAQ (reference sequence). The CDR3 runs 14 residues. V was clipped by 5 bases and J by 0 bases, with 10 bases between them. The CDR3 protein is CASSPGTTNYGYTF. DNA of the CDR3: TGTGCCAGCAGCCCCGGGACAACTAACTATGGCTACACCTTC.

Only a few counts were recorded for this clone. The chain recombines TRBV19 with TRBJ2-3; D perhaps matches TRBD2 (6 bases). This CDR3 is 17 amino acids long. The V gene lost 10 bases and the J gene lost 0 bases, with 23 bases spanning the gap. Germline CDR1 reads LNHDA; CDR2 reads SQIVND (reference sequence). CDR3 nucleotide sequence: TGTGCCACACGCGACGGGGGTCTAACACCTAGCACAGATACGCAGTATTTT. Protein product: CATRDGGLTPSTDTQYF. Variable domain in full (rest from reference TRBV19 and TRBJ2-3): DGGITQSPKYLFRKEGQNVTLSCEQNLNHDAMYWYRQDPGQGLRLIYYSQIVNDFQKGDIAEGYSVSREKKESFPLTVTSAQKNPTAFYLCATRDGGLTPSTDTQYFGPGTRLTVL.

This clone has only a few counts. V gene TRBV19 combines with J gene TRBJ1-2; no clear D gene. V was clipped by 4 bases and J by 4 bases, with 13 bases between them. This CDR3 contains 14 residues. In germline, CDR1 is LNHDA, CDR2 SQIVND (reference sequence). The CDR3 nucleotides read TGTGCCAGTAGTAATTACACAGTCTTCTATGGCTACACCTTC. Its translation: CASSNYTVFYGYTF.

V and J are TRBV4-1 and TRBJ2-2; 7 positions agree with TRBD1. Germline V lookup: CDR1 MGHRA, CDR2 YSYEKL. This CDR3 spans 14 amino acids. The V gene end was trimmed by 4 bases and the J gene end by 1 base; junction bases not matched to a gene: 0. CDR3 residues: CASSRQGNTGELFF. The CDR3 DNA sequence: TGCGCCAGCAGCCGACAGGGGAACACCGGGGAGCTGTTTTTT.

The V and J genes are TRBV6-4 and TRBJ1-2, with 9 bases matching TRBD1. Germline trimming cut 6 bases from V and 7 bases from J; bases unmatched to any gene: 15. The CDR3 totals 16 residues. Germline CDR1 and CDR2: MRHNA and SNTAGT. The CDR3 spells CASRDQVGTGFGGYTF. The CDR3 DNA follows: TGTGCCAGCAGGGACCAGGTTGGGACAGGGTTTGGTGGCTACACCTTC.

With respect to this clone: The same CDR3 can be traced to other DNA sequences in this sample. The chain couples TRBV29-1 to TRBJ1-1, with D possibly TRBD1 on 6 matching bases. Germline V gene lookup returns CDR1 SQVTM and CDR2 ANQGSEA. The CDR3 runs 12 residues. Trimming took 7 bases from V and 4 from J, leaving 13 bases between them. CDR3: CSGREGGTEAFF. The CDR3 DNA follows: TGCAGCGGCAGGGAAGGGGGCACTGAAGCTTTCTTT.

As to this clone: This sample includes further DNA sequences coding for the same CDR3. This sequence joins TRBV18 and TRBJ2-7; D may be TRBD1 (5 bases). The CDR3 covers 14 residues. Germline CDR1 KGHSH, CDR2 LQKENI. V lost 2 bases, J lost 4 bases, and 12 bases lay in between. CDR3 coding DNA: TGTGCCAGCTCACCAAGGCAGGGCACATACGAGCAGTACTTC. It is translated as CASSPRQGTYEQYF.

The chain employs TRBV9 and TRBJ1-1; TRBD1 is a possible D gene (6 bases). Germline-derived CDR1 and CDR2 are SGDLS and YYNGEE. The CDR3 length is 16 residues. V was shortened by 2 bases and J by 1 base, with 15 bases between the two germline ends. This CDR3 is CASSVNPGQKNTEAFF. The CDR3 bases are TGTGCCAGCAGCGTCAACCCGGGACAAAAGAACACTGAAGCTTTCTTT.

The CDR3 DNA sequence: TGCGCCAGCAGCCGGGCCACCGGGACAGGGGCCGCGGCTTTCTTT. Translation gives CASSRATGTGAAAFF. This rearrangement joins TRBV4-1 to TRBJ1-1, with 10 bases fitting TRBD1. V was pared by 4 bases and J by 11 bases, with 13 bases of the junction left unmatched. CDR1 is MGHRA and CDR2 is YSYEKL in the germline V gene. The CDR3 has 15 residues.

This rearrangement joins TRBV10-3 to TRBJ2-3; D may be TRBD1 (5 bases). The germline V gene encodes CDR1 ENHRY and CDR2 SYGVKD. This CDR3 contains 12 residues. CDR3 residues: CVVGASTDTQYF. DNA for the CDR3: TGTGTAGTTGGGGCCTCCACAGATACGCAGTATTTT.

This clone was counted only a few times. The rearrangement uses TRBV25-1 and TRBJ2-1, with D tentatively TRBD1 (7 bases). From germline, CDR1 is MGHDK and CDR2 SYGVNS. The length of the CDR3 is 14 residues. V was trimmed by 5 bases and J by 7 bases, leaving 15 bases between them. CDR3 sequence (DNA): TGTGCCAGCAGTACCCCACAGGGGAGGAATGAGCAGTTCTTC. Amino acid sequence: CASSTPQGRNEQFF.